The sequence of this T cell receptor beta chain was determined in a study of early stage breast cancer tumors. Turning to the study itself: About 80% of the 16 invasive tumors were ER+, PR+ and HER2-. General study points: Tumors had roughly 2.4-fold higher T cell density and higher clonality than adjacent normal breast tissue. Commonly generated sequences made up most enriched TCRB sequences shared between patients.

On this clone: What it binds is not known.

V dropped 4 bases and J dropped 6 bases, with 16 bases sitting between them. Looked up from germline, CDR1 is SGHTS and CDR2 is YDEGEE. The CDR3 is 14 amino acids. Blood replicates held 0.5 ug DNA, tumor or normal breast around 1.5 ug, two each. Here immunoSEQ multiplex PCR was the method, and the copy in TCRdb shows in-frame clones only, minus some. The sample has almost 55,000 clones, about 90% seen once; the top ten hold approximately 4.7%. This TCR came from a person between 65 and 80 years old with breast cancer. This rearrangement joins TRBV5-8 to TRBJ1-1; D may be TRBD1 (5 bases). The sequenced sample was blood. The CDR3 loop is CASSPPEGVAEAFF. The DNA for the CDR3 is TGTGCCAGCAGCCCCCCCGAAGGGGTGGCTGAAGCTTTCTTT.